This T cell receptor beta chain was obtained from a study of T cells in Graves' hyperthyroidism and ophthalmopathy. The ends lost 3 bases at V and 4 bases at J; junction bases unmatched: 11. The CDR3 contains 17 residues. Germline CDR1 is SGHRS and CDR2 is YFSETQ. Amplification of TCR beta CDR3 regions used RNA as the template. First-round RT-PCR targeting the TCR CDR3 was performed with the HTBI primer set. TCRdb analysed the multiplex PCR reads with MiXCR anew, one entry per CDR3 protein. The sample has about 770,000 distinct CDR3 sequences, around 20% seen once. In its sample, this clonotype was seen many times.

V usage is TRBV5-1 and J usage is TRBJ2-1; 9 bases align to TRBD2. This clonotype was obtained from a woman between 50 and 59 years old with Graves' hyperthyroidism that later progressed to Graves' ophthalmopathy. The sample taken for sequencing was blood. CDR3 protein: CASSWTLVAGGYNEQFF. Here the CDR3 DNA reads TGCGCCAGCAGCTGGACACTCGTGGCGGGGGGGTACAATGAGCAGTTCTTC.